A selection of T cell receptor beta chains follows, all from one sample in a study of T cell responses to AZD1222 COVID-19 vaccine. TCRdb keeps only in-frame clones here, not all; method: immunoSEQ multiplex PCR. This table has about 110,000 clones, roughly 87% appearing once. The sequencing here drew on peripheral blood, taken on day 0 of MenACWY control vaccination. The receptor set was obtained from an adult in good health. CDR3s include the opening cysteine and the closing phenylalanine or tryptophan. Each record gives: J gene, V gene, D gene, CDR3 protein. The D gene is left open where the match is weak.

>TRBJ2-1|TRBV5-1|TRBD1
CASYLTGGSINEQFF
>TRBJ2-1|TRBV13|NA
CASSLGAGRSYNEQFF
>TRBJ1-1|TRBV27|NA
CASRRENTEAFF
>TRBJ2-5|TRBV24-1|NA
CATSDLGTQETQYF
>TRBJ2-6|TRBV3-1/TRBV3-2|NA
CASSLRAGANVLTF
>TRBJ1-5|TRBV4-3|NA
CASSQGGNGNQPQHF
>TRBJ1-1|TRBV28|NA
CASIRSNGPEAFF
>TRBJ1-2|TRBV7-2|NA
CASSTPAGGYTF
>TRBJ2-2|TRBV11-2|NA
CASRRVGGPANTGELFF
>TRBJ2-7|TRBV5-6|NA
CASSPPGLHYEQYF
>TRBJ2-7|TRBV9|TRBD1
CASSVGGQEEQYF
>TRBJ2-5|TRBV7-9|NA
CASSFPRGTQYF
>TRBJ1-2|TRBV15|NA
CATSRGTGSYGYTF
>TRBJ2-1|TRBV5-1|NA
CASSLLKGRGYNEQFF
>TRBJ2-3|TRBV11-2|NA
CASSLTGGPYTDTQYF
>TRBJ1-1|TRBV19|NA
CASRALGVSHEAFF
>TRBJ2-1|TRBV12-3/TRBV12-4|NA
CASSSQGREQFF
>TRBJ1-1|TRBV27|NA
CASLGGNTEAFF
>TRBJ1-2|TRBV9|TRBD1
CASSAETGVYGYTF
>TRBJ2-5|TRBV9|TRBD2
CASSPGLAGGQETQYF
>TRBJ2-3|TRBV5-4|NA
CASSLASGGTDTQYF
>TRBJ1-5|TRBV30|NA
CAWDYSTSNQPQHF
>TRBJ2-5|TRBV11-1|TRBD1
CASSPSARGRETQYF